This is a list of T cell receptor beta chains from one sample in a study of cytomegalovirus exposure and HLA in healthy donors. Repertoires were generated with immunoSEQ multiplex PCR, while TCRdb's copy carries only in-frame clones and drops some. Of over 150,000 clones in the sample, 82% were seen once. Sequences were obtained from PBMCs. Receptors originate from a man between 45 and 60 years old in good health and CMV-seropositive. The CDR3 runs from the conserved cysteine through the conserved F or W.

CDR3aa	v_gene	len	j_gene
CASSYYLESGGYTF	TRBV6-6	14	TRBJ1-2
CSVRNRRQETQYF	TRBV29-1	13	TRBJ2-5
CASSGSGDAFNYGYTF	TRBV5-1	16	TRBJ1-2
CASSQASGGISYEQYF	TRBV4-2	16	TRBJ2-7
CAWTAGLAQSNEQFF	TRBV30	15	TRBJ2-1
CAWSEQGYEQYF	TRBV30	12	TRBJ2-7
CASSQDHLLVGGGTGANVLTF	TRBV14	21	TRBJ2-6
CASSAGGGHQPQHF	TRBV11-2	14	TRBJ1-5
CASSFRTGGGYTF	TRBV28	13	TRBJ1-2
CASSRDRGNTEAFF	TRBV18	14	TRBJ1-1
CAISPLVRADTQYF	TRBV10-3	14	TRBJ2-3
CASSVASSYEQYF	TRBV6-1	13	TRBJ2-7
CASSGSDRGAEAFF	TRBV7-3	14	TRBJ1-1
CASRNQGQGLTYEQYF	TRBV19	16	TRBJ2-7
CASSLYAGDVGEKLFF	TRBV6-6	16	TRBJ1-4
CASREGLAGSPQYF	TRBV2	14	TRBJ2-7
CASSTIGTSDHNEQFF	TRBV7-3	16	TRBJ2-1
CASSGKTGAGNTIYF	TRBV9	15	TRBJ1-3
CASSSPGQGDQPQHF	TRBV28	15	TRBJ1-5
CASHFGNTEAFF	TRBV2	12	TRBJ1-1
CASSQGAGKKYF	TRBV14	12	TRBJ2-3
CATSRAPDRGLNEQYF	TRBV15	16	TRBJ2-7
CASSLRRSGRDTEAFF	TRBV7-6	16	TRBJ1-1
CASSMGVSYEQYF	TRBV19	13	TRBJ2-7
CASSLRDTSSYEQYF	TRBV11-1	15	TRBJ2-7
CASSGGQGIQPQHF	TRBV10-1	14	TRBJ1-5
CASRRAGTYNEQFF	TRBV28	14	TRBJ2-1
CASTTGGVATQYF	TRBV5-6	13	TRBJ2-5
CASSLDGNRGYTF	TRBV5-1	13	TRBJ1-2
CASSPSYRGANTEAFF	TRBV18	16	TRBJ1-1
CASSFWTGVDKNSQYF	TRBV5-8	16	TRBJ2-4
CASKLGQGVYGYTF	TRBV19	14	TRBJ1-2
CATQYTRTSTGELFF	TRBV10-3	15	TRBJ2-2
CASSAGQGVNYGYTF	TRBV5-1	15	TRBJ1-2
CASSEKRGTGNQPQHF	TRBV6-1	16	TRBJ1-5
CASSLGTSGSRSEQYF	TRBV11-2	16	TRBJ2-7
CATSAEDSNTEAFF	TRBV15	14	TRBJ1-1
CASSSTATGELFF	TRBV7-6	13	TRBJ2-2
CASSLGAGGDNEQFF	TRBV7-6	15	TRBJ2-1
CASSLGPATNEKLFF	TRBV5-5	15	TRBJ1-4
CASSLTNSWTGELFF	TRBV7-3	15	TRBJ2-2
CASSTSDKSTDTQYF	TRBV6-6	15	TRBJ2-3
CASSLVAPNEQFF	TRBV5-4	13	TRBJ2-1
CASSLSRSNEKLFF	TRBV28	14	TRBJ1-4
CASSRQGGSSDSYEQYF	TRBV28	17	TRBJ2-7
CASRGTGASYLF	TRBV28	12	TRBJ2-7
CAGSFRGGAGANVLTF	TRBV6-5	16	TRBJ2-6
CASSWGTGNTGELFF	TRBV5-4	15	TRBJ2-2
CASSLVAGNTGELFF	TRBV7-6	15	TRBJ2-2
CASSSRQPQHF	TRBV5-6	11	TRBJ1-5
CASSLIRGVSYGYTF	TRBV28	15	TRBJ1-2
CASRGSGRTQETQYF	TRBV19	15	TRBJ2-5
CASNTRVGGFGGSHYEQYF	TRBV28	19	TRBJ2-7
CASSPRTGGVGNEQFF	TRBV5-8	16	TRBJ2-1
CASSLPGPSSYNEQFF	TRBV27	16	TRBJ2-1
CASSARDRALYGYTF	TRBV6-6	15	TRBJ1-2
CAIRQGAQETQYF	TRBV10-3	13	TRBJ2-5
CSVDRGDRGETQYF	TRBV29-1	14	TRBJ2-5
CATSSLSGANVLTF	TRBV10-2	14	TRBJ2-6